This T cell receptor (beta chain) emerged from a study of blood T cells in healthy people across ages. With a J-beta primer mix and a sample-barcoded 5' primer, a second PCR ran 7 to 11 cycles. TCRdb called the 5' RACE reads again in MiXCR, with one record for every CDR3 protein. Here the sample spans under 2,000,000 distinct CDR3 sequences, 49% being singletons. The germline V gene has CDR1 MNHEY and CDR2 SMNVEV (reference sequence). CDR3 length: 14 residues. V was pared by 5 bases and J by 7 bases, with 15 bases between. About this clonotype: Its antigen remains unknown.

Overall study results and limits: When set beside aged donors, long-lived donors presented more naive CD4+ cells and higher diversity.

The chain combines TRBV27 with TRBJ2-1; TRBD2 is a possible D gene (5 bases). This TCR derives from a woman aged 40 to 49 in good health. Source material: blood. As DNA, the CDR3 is TGTGCCAGCAGTCCCAACCTACTAGGAAATGAGCAGTTCTTC. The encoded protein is CASSPNLLGNEQFF.